The clone carrying this T cell receptor beta chain showed up many times. This record belongs to a study of glioma-infiltrating T cells. Trimming shortened V by 2 bases and J by 1 base, and 14 bases separated the two germline ends. CDR3 length: 16 amino acids. In germline, CDR1 is SGHAT, CDR2 FQNNGV. TCR alpha and beta CDR3 regions were amplified from RNA using iRepertoire nested multiplex PCR. TCRdb used MiXCR to reprocess the multiplex PCR reads, holding one entry per CDR3 protein. The sample records roughly 120,000 distinct CDR3 sequences, 23% being singletons. The TCR was taken from a human donor with low-grade glioma or glioblastoma, undergoing nonglioma brain surgery, or in good health (not recorded which). Source material: glioma tissue, nonneoplastic brain tissue, or PBMCs (not recorded which). V usage is TRBV11-2 and J usage is TRBJ1-1; D is uncertain. CDR3 in DNA: TGTGCCAGCAGCTTAATCGGGTCAGGAGGGAACACTGAAGCTTTCTTT. Its protein is CASSLIGSGGNTEAFF.